A single sample gave rise to the 27 T cell receptor beta chains below, sequenced in a study of blood T cell repertoires in COVID-19. Only in-frame clones appear in the TCRdb table, and some are missing; sequencing was by immunoSEQ multiplex PCR. Among about 200,000 clones listed, 86% were seen once. The sequencing input was peripheral blood. All receptors come from a woman in her seventies with acute or convalescent COVID-19.

J is TRBJ1-1 and V is TRBV5-1, with 9 nucleotides matching TRBD1. This CDR3 spans 15 amino acids. Per the germline V gene, CDR1 is SGHRS and CDR2 is YFSETQ. V trimming: 7 bases; J trimming: 7 bases; junction bases outside the gene matches: 14. DNA of the CDR3: TGCGCCAGCCGCTCCGGGACAGGGAGTCGGGGTGAAGCTTTCTTT. Translation gives CASRSGTGSRGEAFF.

The chain uses TRBV25-1 and TRBJ2-4; D gene uncertain. V shed 2 bases and J shed 0 bases, with 2 bases lying between them. The CDR3 totals 13 residues. CDR1 and CDR2 (germline): MGHDK, SYGVNS. The chain's CDR3 is CASSELAKNIQYF. The CDR3 DNA follows: TGTGCCAGCAGTGAACTAGCCAAAAACATTCAGTACTTC.

This clone was counted only a few times. The chain is built from TRBV6-5 and TRBJ2-2; 10 bases line up with TRBD2. CDR1 and CDR2 from the germline V gene are MNHEY and SVGAGI. The CDR3 loop spans 14 amino acids. The ends lost 8 bases at V and 7 bases at J; junction bases unmatched: 7. The CDR3 loop reads CASHGLAGVGELFF. DNA for the CDR3: TGTGCCAGCCACGGGCTAGCGGGAGTCGGGGAGCTGTTTTTT.

The V and J genes are TRBV7-2 and TRBJ2-7; possible D gene TRBD1, 6 bases. The germline V gene encodes CDR1 SGHTA and CDR2 FQGNSA. This CDR3 has 15 residues. Trimming took 4 bases from V and 1 from J, leaving 14 bases between them. Here the CDR3 DNA reads TGTGCCAGCAGCTACATCCGGGACACTTCCTACGAGCAGTACTTC. As protein: CASSYIRDTSYEQYF.

The CDR3 sequence: CASSDGGAHETQYF. The CDR3 DNA reads TGTGCCAGCAGTGATGGGGGGGCTCATGAGACCCAGTACTTC. The chain joins TRBV2 to TRBJ2-5; tentatively, D is TRBD2 (7 bases). CDR1 SNHLY and CDR2 FYNNEI come from the germline V gene. This CDR3 is built from 14 residues. V gave up 3 bases and J gave up 5 bases, with 13 bases separating them.

This chain links TRBV12-3 or TRBV12-4 with TRBJ2-7, with 9 positions matching TRBD1. V lost 5 bases, J lost 3 bases, and 2 bases stayed unmatched. The CDR3 runs 13 residues. CDR3 DNA sequence: TGTGCCAGCAGTACGGACAGGGGCTACGAGCAGTACTTC. Translating it yields CASSTDRGYEQYF.

The J gene is TRBJ2-3, the V gene TRBV10-3; weak D call: TRBD1 (6 bases). This CDR3 is built from 13 residues. Looked up from germline, CDR1 is ENHRY and CDR2 is SYGVKD. Trimming took 6 bases from V and 4 from J, leaving 11 bases between them. CDR3 in DNA: TGTGCCATCAGCCTGACAGGTTCAGATACGCAGTATTTT. Translated, it gives CAISLTGSDTQYF.

The chain uses TRBV28 and TRBJ2-5; 12 bases are shared with TRBD2. This CDR3 is built from 16 residues. Germline V gene lookup returns CDR1 MDHEN and CDR2 SYDVKM. V lost 6 bases, J lost 6 bases, and 11 bases stayed unmatched. CDR3 in DNA: TGTGCCAGCAGGGGAGGACTAGCGGGGACCAGAAAGACCCAGTACTTC. Its translation: CASRGGLAGTRKTQYF.

This chain links TRBV5-1 with TRBJ2-1, with 9 bases fitting TRBD2. The CDR3 contains 16 residues. CDR1 is SGHRS and CDR2 is YFSETQ in the germline V gene. V lost 1 base to trimming and J lost 7 bases; unmatched junction nucleotides: 9. The CDR3 loop reads CASSLISSGSQNEQFF. The CDR3 DNA follows: TGCGCCAGCAGCTTGATCAGTAGCGGGAGTCAAAATGAGCAGTTCTTC.

This chain connects TRBV7-2 to TRBJ2-2; weak D call: TRBD2 (6 bases). From germline, CDR1 is SGHTA and CDR2 FQGNSA. Trimming pared 5 bases from V and 6 bases from J, leaving 10 bases between. CDR3 length: 13 residues. The DNA for the CDR3 is TGTGCCAGCAGCCGTGGAGGGCCCGGGGAGCTGTTTTTT. It is translated as CASSRGGPGELFF.

Remarks on this clone: Other nucleotide sequences in the sample specify the same CDR3. The chain carries TRBV28 and TRBJ2-3; the match to TRBD2 covers 7 bases. The CDR3 consists of 15 residues. The germline V gene encodes CDR1 MDHEN and CDR2 SYDVKM. Trimming removed 3 bases from V and 2 bases from J; junction bases left unmatched: 5. The CDR3 DNA reads as TGTGCCAGCAGTTTTGCTAGCGGCTACACAGATACGCAGTATTTT. It is translated as CASSFASGYTDTQYF.

J is TRBJ1-3 and V is TRBV6-5, with 7 bases fitting TRBD1. The length of the CDR3 is 14 residues. Germline V gene lookup returns CDR1 MNHEY and CDR2 SVGAGI. Germline trimming cut 2 bases from V and 3 bases from J; bases unmatched to any gene: 1. CDR3 loop: CASSYRGHGNTIYF. In nucleotides, the CDR3 is TGTGCCAGCAGTTACAGGGGGCATGGAAACACCATATATTTT.

This clone was counted a single time. This sequence joins TRBV4-3 and TRBJ1-6, with D possibly TRBD1 on 5 matching bases. V was pared by 6 bases and J by 10 bases, with 13 bases between. The CDR3 has 13 residues. Germline assignment: CDR1 LGHNA and CDR2 YSLEER. The CDR3 DNA sequence: TGCGCCAGCAGTTGGGGCCGAGGCTCACCCCTCCACTTT. Its protein product is CASSWGRGSPLHF.

This clone was found once. This chain connects TRBV7-9 to TRBJ1-1; possibly TRBD1 for D (5 bases). CDR3 length equals 13 residues. Germline CDR1 is SEHNR and CDR2 is FQNEAQ (reference sequence). The ends were cut back, 5 bases at V and 1 base at J, with 8 bases in the middle. The CDR3 nucleotides are TGTGCCAGCAGCCCTCAGGGGAACACTGAAGCTTTCTTT. It is translated as CASSPQGNTEAFF. The full variable domain, completed using reference TRBV7-9 and TRBJ1-1, is DTGVSQNPRHKITKRGQNVTFRCDPISEHNRLYWYRQTLGQGPEFLTYFQNEAQLEKSRLLSDRFSAERPKGSFSTLEIQRTEQGDSAMYLCASSPQGNTEAFFGQGTRLTVV.

V and J are TRBV18 and TRBJ1-1, with a tentative D call TRBD1 (5 bases). V lost 3 bases and J 8 bases, leaving 10 bases between the germline ends. This CDR3 spans 12 amino acids. The germline V gene encodes CDR1 KGHSH and CDR2 LQKENI. Here the CDR3 reads CASSPSGGEAFF. DNA for the CDR3: TGTGCCAGCTCACCCTCCGGGGGGGAAGCTTTCTTT.

The V call is TRBV18, the J call TRBJ2-5, with D perhaps matching TRBD2 (5 bases). V lost 3 bases, J lost 2 bases, and 13 bases lay in between. CDR3 length equals 15 residues. Germline V gene lookup returns CDR1 KGHSH and CDR2 LQKENI. CDR3 region: CASSPDLGSQETQYF. The CDR3 DNA follows: TGTGCCAGCTCACCGGACTTGGGCAGTCAAGAGACCCAGTACTTC.

A few counts support this clone. This rearrangement joins TRBV7-9 to TRBJ2-1, with TRBD2 identical over 9 bases. The CDR3 has 14 amino acids. J gave up 9 bases and V 5 bases, and 8 bases lay outside the gene matches. CDR1 SEHNR and CDR2 FQNEAQ come from the germline V gene (reference sequence). CDR3 sequence reads: CASSPQGLAVEQFF. CDR3 sequence (DNA): TGTGCCAGCAGCCCTCAGGGACTAGCCGTTGAGCAGTTCTTC.

This clone was observed a single time. V usage is TRBV2 and J usage is TRBJ1-3, with D unclear. Trimming left V 4 bases short and J 0 bases short, with 10 bases between. The CDR3 is 15 amino acids. From germline, CDR1 is SNHLY and CDR2 FYNNEI. The CDR3 DNA reads TGTGCCAGCAGTGTTCGGTCCTTCTCTGGAAACACCATATATTTT. Amino acids: CASSVRSFSGNTIYF.

The V gene is TRBV24-1, the J gene TRBJ2-3; D remains unclear. The V and J ends lost 4 bases and 0 bases respectively, with 13 bases between them. This CDR3 is built from 16 residues. Germline V lookup: CDR1 KGHDR, CDR2 SFDVKD. Here the CDR3 reads CATSDRTSPSTDTQYF. The CDR3 DNA reads TGTGCCACCAGTGACCGTACATCACCTAGCACAGATACGCAGTATTTT.

The V and J genes are TRBV28 and TRBJ1-3; D is uncertain. The CDR3 has 15 residues. Trimming took 9 bases from V and 0 from J, leaving 15 bases between them. In germline, CDR1 is MDHEN, CDR2 SYDVKM. The CDR3 reads CASQTPGSSGNTIYF. The CDR3 DNA reads TGTGCCAGTCAGACGCCGGGGAGCTCTGGAAACACCATATATTTT. The variable domain in full, completed from reference TRBV28 and TRBJ1-3, reads DVKVTQSSRYLVKRTGEKVFLECVQDMDHENMFWYRQDPGLGLRLIYFSYDVKMKEKGDIPEGYSVSREKKERFSLILESASTNQTSMYLCASQTPGSSGNTIYFGEGSWLTVV.

CDR3 nucleotides: TGTGCCAGCAGTTACAAAGTGGGACAGGGAGCCTCCGGGGAGCTGTTTTTT. The encoded protein is CASSYKVGQGASGELFF. The gene calls are TRBV6-2 or TRBV6-3 and TRBJ2-2; TRBD1 matches 9 bases. Looked up from germline, CDR1 is MNHEY and CDR2 is SVGEGT. The CDR3 covers 17 residues. V was pared by 2 bases and J by 6 bases, with 10 bases of the junction left unmatched.

The chain joins TRBV3-1 (or the pseudogene TRBV3-2) to TRBJ2-5; 7 bases are shared with TRBD1. Germline CDR1 reads LGHDT; CDR2 reads YNNKEL (reference sequence). Trimming took 9 bases from V and 4 from J; bases not matched to a gene: 5. The CDR3 consists of 12 residues. The CDR3 reads CARGKGAETQYF. The CDR3 DNA follows: TGTGCCAGGGGAAAGGGGGCAGAGACCCAGTACTTC.

The chain employs TRBV4-1 and TRBJ2-7, with TRBD2 identical over 9 bases. With 3 bases clipped from V and 4 bases from J, the junction kept 10 bases outside the gene matches. The CDR3 consists of 16 residues. Germline V gene lookup returns CDR1 MGHRA and CDR2 YSYEKL. The CDR3 DNA sequence: TGCGCCAGCAGCCACAACGCGGGGGGGCTCGCTTACGAGCAGTACTTC. Amino acid sequence: CASSHNAGGLAYEQYF.

The rearrangement joins TRBV10-3 to TRBJ1-5; D remains unclear. Per germline, CDR1 ENHRY and CDR2 SYGVKD. The CDR3 length is 15 residues. V was shortened by 4 bases and J by 2 bases, with 12 bases between the two germline ends. The DNA for the CDR3 is TGTGCCATCAGTGGTAGCGGGATCGGCAATCAGCCCCAGCATTTT. Protein sequence: CAISGSGIGNQPQHF.

The CDR3: CASQMYEQYF. CDR3 sequence (DNA): TGTGCCAGCCAGATGTACGAGCAGTACTTC. This chain links TRBV6-5 with TRBJ2-7, with no clear D. Trimming took 8 bases from V and 4 from J, leaving 6 bases between them. The CDR3 loop spans 10 amino acids. Per germline, CDR1 MNHEY and CDR2 SVGAGI.

This sequence joins TRBV15 and TRBJ2-5; perhaps TRBD2 as D (5 bases). The CDR3 loop spans 14 amino acids. Germline CDR1 and CDR2: LNHNV and YYDKDF (reference sequence). Trimming took off 5 bases at V and 4 bases at J, with 14 bases between the two ends. The CDR3 loop reads CATSVGSILETQYF. In DNA, the CDR3 is TGTGCCACCAGCGTGGGGAGTATATTAGAGACCCAGTACTTC.

This clone was seen just once. Other DNA sequences of this sample code for an identical CDR3. J is TRBJ1-1 and V is TRBV10-3; D perhaps matches TRBD1 (6 bases). Deletions cut 6 bases from V and 0 bases from J, with 8 bases between. In germline, CDR1 is ENHRY, CDR2 SYGVKD. The CDR3 runs 13 residues. The CDR3, as DNA: TGTGCCATCAGCGGACAGATGAACACTGAAGCTTTCTTT. It is translated as CAISGQMNTEAFF.